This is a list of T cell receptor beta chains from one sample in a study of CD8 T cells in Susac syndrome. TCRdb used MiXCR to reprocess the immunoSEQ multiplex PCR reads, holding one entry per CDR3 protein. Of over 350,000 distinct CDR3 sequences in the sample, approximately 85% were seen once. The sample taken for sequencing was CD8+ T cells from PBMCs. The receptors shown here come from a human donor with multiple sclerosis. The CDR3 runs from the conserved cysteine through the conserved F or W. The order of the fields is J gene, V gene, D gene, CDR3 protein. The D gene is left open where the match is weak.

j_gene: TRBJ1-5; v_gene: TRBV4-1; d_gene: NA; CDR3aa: CASSQVPLATSNQPQHF
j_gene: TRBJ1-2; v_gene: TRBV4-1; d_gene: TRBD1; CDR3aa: CASSPLQGARHGYTF
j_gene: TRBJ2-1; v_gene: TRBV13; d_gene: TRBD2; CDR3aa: CASSPETSPYGDEQFF
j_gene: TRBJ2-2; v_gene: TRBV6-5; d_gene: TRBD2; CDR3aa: CASSWASGSEGTGELFF
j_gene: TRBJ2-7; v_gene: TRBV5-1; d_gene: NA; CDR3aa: CASSPSWGEPGEQYF
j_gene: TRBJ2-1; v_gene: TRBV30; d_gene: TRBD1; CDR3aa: CAWSDGTANYNEQFF
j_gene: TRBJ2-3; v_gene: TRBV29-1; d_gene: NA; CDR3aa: CSAWGFGTDTLYF
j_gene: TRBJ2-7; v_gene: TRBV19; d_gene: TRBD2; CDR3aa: CASSIAGLSYEQYF
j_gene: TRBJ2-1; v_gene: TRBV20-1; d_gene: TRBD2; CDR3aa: CSASASGGLNEQFF
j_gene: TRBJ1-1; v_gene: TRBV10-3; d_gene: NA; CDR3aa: CAISRGQNTEAFF